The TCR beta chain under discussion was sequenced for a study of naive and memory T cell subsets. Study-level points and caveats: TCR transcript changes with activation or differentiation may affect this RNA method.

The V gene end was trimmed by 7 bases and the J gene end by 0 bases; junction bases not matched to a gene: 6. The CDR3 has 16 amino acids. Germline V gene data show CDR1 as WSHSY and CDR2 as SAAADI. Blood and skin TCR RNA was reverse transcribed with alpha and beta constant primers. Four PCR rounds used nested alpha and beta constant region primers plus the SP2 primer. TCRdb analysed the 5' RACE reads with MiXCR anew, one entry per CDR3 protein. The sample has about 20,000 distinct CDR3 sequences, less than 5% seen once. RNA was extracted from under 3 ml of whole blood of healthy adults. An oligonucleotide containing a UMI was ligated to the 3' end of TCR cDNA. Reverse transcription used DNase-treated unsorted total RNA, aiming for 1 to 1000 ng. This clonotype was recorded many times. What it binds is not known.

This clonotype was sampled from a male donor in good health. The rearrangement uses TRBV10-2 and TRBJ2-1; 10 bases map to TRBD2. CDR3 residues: CASTPSSGSSYNEQFF. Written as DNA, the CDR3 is TGCGCCAGCACACCCTCTAGCGGGAGCTCCTACAATGAGCAGTTCTTC.